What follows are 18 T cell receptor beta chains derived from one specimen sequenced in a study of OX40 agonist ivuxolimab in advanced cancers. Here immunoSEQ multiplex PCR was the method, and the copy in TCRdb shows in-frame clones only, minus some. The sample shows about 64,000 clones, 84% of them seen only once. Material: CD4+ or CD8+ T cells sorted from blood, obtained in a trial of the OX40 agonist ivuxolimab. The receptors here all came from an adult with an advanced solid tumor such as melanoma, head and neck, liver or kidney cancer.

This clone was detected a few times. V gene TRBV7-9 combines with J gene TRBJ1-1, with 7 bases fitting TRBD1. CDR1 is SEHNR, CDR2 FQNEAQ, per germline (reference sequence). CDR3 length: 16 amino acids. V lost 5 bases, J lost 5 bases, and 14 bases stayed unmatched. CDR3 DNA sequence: TGTGCCAGCAGCATACTCAGGGGGAACCTTGGGACTGAAGCTTTCTTT. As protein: CASSILRGNLGTEAFF.

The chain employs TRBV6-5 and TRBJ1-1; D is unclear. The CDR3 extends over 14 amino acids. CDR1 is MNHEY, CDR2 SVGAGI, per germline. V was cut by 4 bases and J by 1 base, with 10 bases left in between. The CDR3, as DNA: TGTGCCAGCAGTTTGCGGGGAGAGAACACTGAAGCTTTCTTT. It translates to CASSLRGENTEAFF.

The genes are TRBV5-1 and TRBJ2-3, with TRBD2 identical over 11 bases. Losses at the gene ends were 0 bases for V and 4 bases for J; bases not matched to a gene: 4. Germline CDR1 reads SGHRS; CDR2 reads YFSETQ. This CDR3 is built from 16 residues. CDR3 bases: TGCGCCAGCAGCTTGGTTAGCGGGAGGGCCGCAGATACGCAGTATTTT. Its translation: CASSLVSGRAADTQYF.

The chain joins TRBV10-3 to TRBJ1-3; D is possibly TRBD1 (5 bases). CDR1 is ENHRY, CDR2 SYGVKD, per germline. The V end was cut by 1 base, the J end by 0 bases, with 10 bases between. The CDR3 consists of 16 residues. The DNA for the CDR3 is TGTGCCATCAGTGAGTGGGGCAGTTACTCTGGAAACACCATATATTTT. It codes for CAISEWGSYSGNTIYF.

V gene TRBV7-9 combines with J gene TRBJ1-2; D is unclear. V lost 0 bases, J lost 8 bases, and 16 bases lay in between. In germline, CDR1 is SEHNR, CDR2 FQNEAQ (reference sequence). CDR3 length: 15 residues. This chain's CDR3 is CASSLAEALTGGYTF. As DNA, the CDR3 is TGTGCCAGCAGCTTAGCGGAAGCTCTTACGGGGGGCTACACCTTC. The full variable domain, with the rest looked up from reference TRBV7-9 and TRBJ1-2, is DTGVSQNPRHKITKRGQNVTFRCDPISEHNRLYWYRQTLGQGPEFLTYFQNEAQLEKSRLLSDRFSAERPKGSFSTLEIQRTEQGDSAMYLCASSLAEALTGGYTFGSGTRLTVV.

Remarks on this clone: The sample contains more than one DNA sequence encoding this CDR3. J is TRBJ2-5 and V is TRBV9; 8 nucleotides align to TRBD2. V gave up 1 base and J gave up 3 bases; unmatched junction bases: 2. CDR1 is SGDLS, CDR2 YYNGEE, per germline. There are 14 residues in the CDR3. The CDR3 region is CASSVTSGKETQYF. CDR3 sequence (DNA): TGTGCCAGCAGCGTAACTAGCGGTAAAGAGACCCAGTACTTC.

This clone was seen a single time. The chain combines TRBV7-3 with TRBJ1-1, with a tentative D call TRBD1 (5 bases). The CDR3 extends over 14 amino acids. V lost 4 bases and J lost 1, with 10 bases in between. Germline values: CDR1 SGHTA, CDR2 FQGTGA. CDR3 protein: CASSWRGGNTEAFF. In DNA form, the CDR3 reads TGTGCCAGCAGCTGGCGGGGGGGGAACACTGAAGCTTTCTTT.

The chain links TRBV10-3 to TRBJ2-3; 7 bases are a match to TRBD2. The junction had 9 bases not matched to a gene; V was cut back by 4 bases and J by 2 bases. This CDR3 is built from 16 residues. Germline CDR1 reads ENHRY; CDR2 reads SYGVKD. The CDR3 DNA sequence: TGTGCCATCAGTGCCTCCGGACTAGGAGTCACAGATACGCAGTATTTT. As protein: CAISASGLGVTDTQYF.

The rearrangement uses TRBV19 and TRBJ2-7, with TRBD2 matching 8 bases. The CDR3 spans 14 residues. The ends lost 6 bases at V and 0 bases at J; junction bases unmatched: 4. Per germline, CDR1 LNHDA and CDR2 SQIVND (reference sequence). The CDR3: CASRSGGSSYEQYF. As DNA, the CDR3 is TGTGCCAGTAGATCGGGGGGGAGCTCCTACGAGCAGTACTTC.

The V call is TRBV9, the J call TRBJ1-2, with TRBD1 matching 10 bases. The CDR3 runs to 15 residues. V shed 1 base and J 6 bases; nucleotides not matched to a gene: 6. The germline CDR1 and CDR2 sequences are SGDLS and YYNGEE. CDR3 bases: TGTGCCAGCAGCGTACAGGGACAGGGGACGGATGGCTACACCTTC. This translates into CASSVQGQGTDGYTF.

The CDR3 DNA sequence: TGTGCCAGCAGTTACTGGGCATCTACCGGGGAGCTGTTTTTT. It encodes CASSYWASTGELFF. The chain uses TRBV6-5 and TRBJ2-2; the D is unclear. The V gene lost 1 base and the J gene lost 5 bases, with 8 bases spanning the gap. The CDR3 loop spans 14 amino acids. Germline V gene lookup returns CDR1 MNHEY and CDR2 SVGAGI.

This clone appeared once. The CDR3 bases are TGCGCCAGCAGTGATCGGGGCAGGGAAGAGACCCAGTACTTC. This translates into CASSDRGREETQYF. The chain joins TRBV10-1 to TRBJ2-5; D might be TRBD1 or TRBD2, each matching 5 bases. There are 14 residues in the CDR3. Trimming shortened V by 3 bases and J by 3 bases, and 11 bases separated the two germline ends. CDR1 WNHNN and CDR2 SYGVQD come from the germline V gene (reference sequence).

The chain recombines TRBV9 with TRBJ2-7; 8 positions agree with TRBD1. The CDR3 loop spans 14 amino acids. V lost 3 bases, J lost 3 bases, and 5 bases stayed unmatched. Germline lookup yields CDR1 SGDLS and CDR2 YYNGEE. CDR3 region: CASSAQGASYEQYF. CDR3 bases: TGTGCCAGCAGCGCCCAGGGGGCGAGCTACGAGCAGTACTTC.

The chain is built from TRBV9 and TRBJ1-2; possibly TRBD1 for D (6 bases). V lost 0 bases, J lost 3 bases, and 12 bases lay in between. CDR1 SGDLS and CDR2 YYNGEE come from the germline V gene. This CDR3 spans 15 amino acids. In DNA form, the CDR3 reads TGTGCCAGCAGCGTAGAAGGGGCAGGGGACTATGGCTACACCTTC. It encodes CASSVEGAGDYGYTF.

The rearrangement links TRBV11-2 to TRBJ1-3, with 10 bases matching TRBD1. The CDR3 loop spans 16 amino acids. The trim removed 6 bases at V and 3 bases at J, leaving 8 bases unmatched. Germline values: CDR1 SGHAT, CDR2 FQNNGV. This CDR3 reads CASRRDRGPVGNTIYF. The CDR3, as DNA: TGTGCCAGCAGAAGGGACAGGGGTCCTGTTGGAAACACCATATATTTT.

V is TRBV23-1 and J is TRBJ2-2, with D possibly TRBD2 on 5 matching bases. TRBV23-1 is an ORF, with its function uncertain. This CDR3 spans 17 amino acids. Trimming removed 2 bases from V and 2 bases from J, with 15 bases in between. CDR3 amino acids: CASSQLDSPPNTGELFF. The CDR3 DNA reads TGCGCCAGCAGTCAACTGGACTCCCCACCTAACACCGGGGAGCTGTTTTTT.

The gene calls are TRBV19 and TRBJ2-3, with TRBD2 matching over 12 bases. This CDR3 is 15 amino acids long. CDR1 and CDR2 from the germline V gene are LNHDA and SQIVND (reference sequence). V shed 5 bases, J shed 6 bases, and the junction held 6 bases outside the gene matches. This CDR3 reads CASSQLAGGGDTQYF. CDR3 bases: TGTGCCAGTAGTCAACTAGCGGGGGGTGGTGATACGCAGTATTTT.

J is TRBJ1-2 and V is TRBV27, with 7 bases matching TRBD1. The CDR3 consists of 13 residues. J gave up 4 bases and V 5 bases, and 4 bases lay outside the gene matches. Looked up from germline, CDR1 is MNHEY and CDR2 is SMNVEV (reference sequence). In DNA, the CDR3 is TGTGCCAGCAGTCCCAGACAGGGCTATGGCTACACCTTC. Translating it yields CASSPRQGYGYTF.